The present TCR beta chain was sequenced within a study of blood T cell repertoires in COVID-19. At the level of the study: Samples of COVID-19 (acute and convalescent) were obtained from the United States, Italy and Spain.

Source study methods: Estimates of nucleated cell counts were drawn from the amplification of reference gene primers. This table comes from immunoSEQ multiplex PCR, and its TCRdb copy is limited to in-frame clones, with some not included. That table supplies the V and J calls and clone size; D and trimming were determined from the DNA. The table has approximately 170,000 clones, roughly four fifths seen once; the top ten hold less than 3%. The germline V gene encodes CDR1 PRHDT and CDR2 FYEKMQ (reference sequence). V gave up 4 bases and J gave up 4 bases, with 8 bases separating them. This CDR3 is 14 amino acids long.

Sequencing used peripheral blood. This sequence joins TRBV13 and TRBJ1-6; TRBD1 might be the D (6 bases). This receptor was taken from a human donor with acute or convalescent COVID-19. The donor label of this sample is uncertain. The CDR3 is CASSSGTYNSPLHF. The CDR3 nucleotides are TGTGCCAGCAGCTCCGGGACATATAATTCACCCCTCCACTTT.